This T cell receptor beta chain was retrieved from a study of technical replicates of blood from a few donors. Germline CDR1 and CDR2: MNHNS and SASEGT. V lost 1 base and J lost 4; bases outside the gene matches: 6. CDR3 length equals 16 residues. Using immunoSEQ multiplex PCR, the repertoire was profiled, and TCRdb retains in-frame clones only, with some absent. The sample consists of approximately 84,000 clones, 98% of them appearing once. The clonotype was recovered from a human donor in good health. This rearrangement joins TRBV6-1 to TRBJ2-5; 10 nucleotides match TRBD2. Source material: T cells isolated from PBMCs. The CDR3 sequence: CASSEVPSGRLETQYF. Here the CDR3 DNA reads TGTGCCAGCAGTGAAGTCCCTAGCGGGAGATTAGAGACCCAGTACTTC.